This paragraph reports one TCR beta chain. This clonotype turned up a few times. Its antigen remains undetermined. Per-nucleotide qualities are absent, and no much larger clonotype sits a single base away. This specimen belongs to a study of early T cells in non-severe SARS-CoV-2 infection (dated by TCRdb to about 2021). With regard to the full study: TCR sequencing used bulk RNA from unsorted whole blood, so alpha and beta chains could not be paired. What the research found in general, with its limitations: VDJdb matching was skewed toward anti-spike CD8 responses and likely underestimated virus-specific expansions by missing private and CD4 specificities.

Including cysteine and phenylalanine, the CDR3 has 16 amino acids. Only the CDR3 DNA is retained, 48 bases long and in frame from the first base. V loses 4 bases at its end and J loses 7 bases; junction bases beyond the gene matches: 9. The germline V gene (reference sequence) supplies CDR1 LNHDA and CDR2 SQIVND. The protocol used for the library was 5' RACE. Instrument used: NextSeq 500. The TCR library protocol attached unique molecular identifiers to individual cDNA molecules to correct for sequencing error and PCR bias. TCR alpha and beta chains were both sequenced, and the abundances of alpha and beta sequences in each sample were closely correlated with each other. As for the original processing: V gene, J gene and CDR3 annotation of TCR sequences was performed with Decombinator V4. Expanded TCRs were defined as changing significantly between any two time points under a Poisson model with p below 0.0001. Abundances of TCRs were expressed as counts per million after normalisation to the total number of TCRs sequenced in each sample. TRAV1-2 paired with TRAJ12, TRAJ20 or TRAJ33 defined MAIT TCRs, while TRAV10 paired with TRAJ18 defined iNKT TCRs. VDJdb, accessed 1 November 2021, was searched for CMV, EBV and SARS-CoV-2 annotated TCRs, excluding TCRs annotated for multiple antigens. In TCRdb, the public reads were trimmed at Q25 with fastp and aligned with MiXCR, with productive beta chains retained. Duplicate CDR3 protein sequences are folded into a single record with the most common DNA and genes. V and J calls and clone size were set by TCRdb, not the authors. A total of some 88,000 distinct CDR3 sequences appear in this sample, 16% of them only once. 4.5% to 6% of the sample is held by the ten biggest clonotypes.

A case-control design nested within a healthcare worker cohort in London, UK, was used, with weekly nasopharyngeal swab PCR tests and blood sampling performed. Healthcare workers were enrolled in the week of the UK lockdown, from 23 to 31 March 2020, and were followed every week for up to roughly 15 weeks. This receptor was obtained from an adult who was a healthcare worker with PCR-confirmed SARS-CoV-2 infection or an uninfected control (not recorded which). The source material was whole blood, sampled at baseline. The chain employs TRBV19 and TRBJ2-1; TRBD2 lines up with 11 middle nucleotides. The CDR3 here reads CASSTLLAGDRNEQFF. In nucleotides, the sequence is TGTGCCAGTAGTACCTTACTAGCGGGAGATAGGAATGAGCAGTTCTTC.